The sequence of this T cell receptor beta chain was determined in a study of blood T cell repertoires in COVID-19. Study-wide context: The United States, Italy and Spain provided the acute and convalescent COVID-19 samples.

Authors' methods: The assay estimated nucleated cells by amplifying reference gene primers. Profiling relied on immunoSEQ multiplex PCR, and the TCRdb table lists in-frame clones only, not all of them. The V and J calls and clone size are taken from that table; D and trimming were inferred from the DNA. The table has 200,000 to 250,000 clones, about 85% seen once. Patients of the Seattle cohort, enrolled during active infection, were followed longitudinally. This CDR3 has 12 residues. Trimming left V 0 bases short and J 7 bases short, with 4 bases between. The germline V gene has CDR1 SGHNT and CDR2 YENEEA.

The chain recombines TRBV11-3 with TRBJ2-1; D unclear. The clonotype comes from a woman in her fifties or sixties with COVID-19, enrolled during active disease. The source material was peripheral blood. The CDR3 DNA reads TGTGCCAGCAGCTTAGACGGGAATGAGCAGTTCTTC. Translating gives CASSLDGNEQFF.